This T cell receptor beta chain was documented in a study of control samples from healthy donors and cancer patients. V was shortened by 3 bases and J by 5 bases, with 15 bases between the two germline ends. CDR3 length equals 14 residues. Germline V gives CDR1 SGDLS, CDR2 YYNGEE. Clones were read by immunoSEQ multiplex PCR, and TCRdb kept only the in-frame ones, dropping some. The repertoire holds 150,000 to 200,000 clones, with roughly 94% as singletons. Sequenced sample: PBMCs. The V and J genes are TRBV9 and TRBJ2-7; D might be TRBD1 (5 bases). The sequence was obtained from a man aged 55 to 70 with colorectal cancer. Here the CDR3 reads CASSEGWGPDEQYF. In DNA, the CDR3 is TGTGCCAGCAGCGAAGGCTGGGGCCCCGACGAGCAGTACTTC.